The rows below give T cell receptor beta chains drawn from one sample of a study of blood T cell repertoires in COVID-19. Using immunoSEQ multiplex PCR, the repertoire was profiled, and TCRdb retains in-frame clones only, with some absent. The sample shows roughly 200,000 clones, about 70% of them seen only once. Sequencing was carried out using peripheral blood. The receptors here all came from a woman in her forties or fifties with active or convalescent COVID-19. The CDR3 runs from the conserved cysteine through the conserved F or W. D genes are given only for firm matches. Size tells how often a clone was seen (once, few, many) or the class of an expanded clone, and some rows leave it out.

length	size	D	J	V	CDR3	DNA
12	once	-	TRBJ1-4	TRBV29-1	CSVASGDEKLFF	TGCAGCGTTGCTTCAGGGGATGAAAAACTGTTTTTT
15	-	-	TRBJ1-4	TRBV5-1	CASSPSQGRGEKLFF	TGCGCCAGCAGCCCGTCACAGGGACGGGGTGAAAAACTGTTTTTT
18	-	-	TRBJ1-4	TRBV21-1	CASSNADRESLRAEKLFF	TGTGCCAGCAGCAACGCCGACAGAGAGAGTTTACGAGCTGAAAAACTGTTTTTT
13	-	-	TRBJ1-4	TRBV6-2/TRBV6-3	CASRPPGDEKLFF	TGTGCCAGCAGGCCTCCGGGGGACGAAAAACTGTTTTTT
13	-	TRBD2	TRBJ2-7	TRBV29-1	CSASTSGGGEQYF	TGCAGCGCTTCGACTAGCGGAGGGGGGGAGCAGTACTTC
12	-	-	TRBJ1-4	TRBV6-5	CASCQGREKLFF	TGTGCCAGCTGTCAGGGTCGCGAAAAACTGTTTTTT
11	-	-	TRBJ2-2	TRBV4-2	CATTRTGELFF	TGTGCCACCACGAGGACCGGGGAGCTGTTTTTT
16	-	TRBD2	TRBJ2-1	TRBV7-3	CASSLTASGTPGEQFF	TGTGCCAGCAGCTTAACGGCTAGCGGGACCCCCGGCGAGCAGTTCTTC
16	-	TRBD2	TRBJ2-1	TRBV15	CATSRDRTSGLGEQFF	TGTGCCACCAGCAGAGATAGGACTAGCGGGCTCGGTGAGCAGTTCTTC
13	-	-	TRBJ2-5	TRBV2	CASGNRVQETQYF	TGTGCCAGCGGAAACAGGGTCCAAGAGACCCAGTACTTC
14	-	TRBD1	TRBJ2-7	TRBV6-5	CASSPDRGPYEQYF	TGTGCCAGCAGTCCAGACAGGGGACCCTACGAGCAGTACTTC
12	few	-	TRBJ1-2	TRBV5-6	CASSLGEDGYTF	TGTGCCAGCAGCTTGGGCGAGGATGGCTACACCTTC
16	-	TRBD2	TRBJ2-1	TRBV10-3	CAISESAGAGYNEQFF	TGTGCCATCAGTGAGTCGGCGGGAGCGGGTTACAATGAGCAGTTCTTC
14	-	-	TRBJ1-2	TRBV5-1	CASSLAYVSHGYTF	TGCGCCAGCAGCTTGGCCTATGTTTCGCATGGCTACACCTTC
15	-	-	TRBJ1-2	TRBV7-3	CASSLRGGRGYGYTF	TGTGCCAGCAGCTTACGGGGTGGCAGGGGCTATGGCTACACCTTC
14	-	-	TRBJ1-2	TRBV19	CASSTGPANYGYTF	TGTGCCAGTAGTACGGGTCCGGCTAACTATGGCTACACCTTC
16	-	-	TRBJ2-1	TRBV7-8	CASGRVPSGRRDEQFF	TGTGCCAGCGGGCGTGTCCCAAGCGGGCGGCGGGATGAGCAGTTCTTC
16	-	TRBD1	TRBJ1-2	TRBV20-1	CSASSGTGAGNYGYTF	TGCAGTGCTAGTTCCGGGACAGGGGCCGGAAACTATGGCTACACCTTC
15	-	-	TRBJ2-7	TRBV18	CASSPPLASTYEQYF	TGTGCCAGCTCACCACCGCTAGCGAGCACCTACGAGCAGTACTTC
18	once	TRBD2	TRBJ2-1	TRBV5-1	CASSLGLAGGNSYNEQFF	TGCGCCAGCAGCTTGGGGCTAGCGGGAGGGAACTCCTACAATGAGCAGTTCTTC
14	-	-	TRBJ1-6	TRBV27	CASSLLKGGSPLHF	TGTGCCAGCAGTTTACTAAAGGGCGGGTCACCCCTCCACTTT
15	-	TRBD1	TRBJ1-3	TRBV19	CASSPGQNSGNTIYF	TGTGCCAGTAGTCCGGGACAGAACTCTGGAAACACCATATATTTT
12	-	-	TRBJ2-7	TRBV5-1	CASSGVSYEQYF	TGCGCCAGTTCAGGGGTGAGCTACGAGCAGTACTTC
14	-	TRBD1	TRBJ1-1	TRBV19	CASRTQGTHTEAFF	TGTGCCAGTAGAACACAGGGGACCCACACTGAAGCTTTCTTT
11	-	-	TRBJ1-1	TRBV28	CASSQRQGAFF	TGTGCCAGCAGCCAACGGCAGGGAGCTTTCTTT
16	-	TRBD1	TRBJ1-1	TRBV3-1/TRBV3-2	CASSQLLYRGNTEAFF	TGTGCCAGCAGCCAATTATTATACAGGGGGAACACTGAAGCTTTCTTT
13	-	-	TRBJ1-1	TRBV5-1	CASSLRDNTEAFF	TGCGCCAGCAGCTTGAGAGATAACACTGAAGCTTTCTTT
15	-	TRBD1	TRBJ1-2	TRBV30	CAWSVRGGRVHGYTF	TGTGCCTGGAGTGTAAGAGGGGGCAGGGTTCATGGCTACACCTTC
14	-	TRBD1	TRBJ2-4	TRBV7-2	CASSSGTGIYIQYF	TGTGCCAGCAGCTCCGGGACAGGGATTTACATTCAGTACTTC
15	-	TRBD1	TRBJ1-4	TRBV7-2	CASSQGEGAQGKLFF	TGTGCCAGCAGCCAAGGAGAGGGGGCGCAGGGAAAACTGTTTTTT
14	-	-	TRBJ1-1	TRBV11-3	CASSLGGADTEAFF	TGTGCCAGCAGCTTAGGCGGGGCGGACACTGAAGCTTTCTTT
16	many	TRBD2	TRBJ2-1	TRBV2	CASSDWSGSSYNEQFF	TGTGCCAGCAGTGATTGGAGCGGGAGCTCCTACAATGAGCAGTTCTTC
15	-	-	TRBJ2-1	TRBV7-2	CASSLAGGPYNEQFF	TGTGCCAGCAGCTTAGCGGGGGGGCCTTACAATGAGCAGTTCTTC
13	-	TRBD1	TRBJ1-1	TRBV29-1	CSARPHRGTEAFF	TGCAGCGCACGACCACACAGGGGAACTGAAGCTTTCTTT
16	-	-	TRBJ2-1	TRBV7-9	CASSLSSGVFGNEQFF	TGTGCCAGCAGCTTATCGTCAGGGGTGTTTGGTAATGAGCAGTTCTTC
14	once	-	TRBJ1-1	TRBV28	CASSLGQQNTEAFF	TGTGCCAGCAGTTTAGGACAGCAAAACACTGAAGCTTTCTTT
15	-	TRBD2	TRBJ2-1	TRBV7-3	CASSQSGSGGYEQFF	TGTGCCAGCAGCCAAAGCGGGAGTGGTGGTTATGAGCAGTTCTTC
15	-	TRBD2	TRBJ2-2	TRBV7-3	CASSLASGGTGELFF	TGTGCCAGCAGCTTAGCTAGCGGGGGCACCGGGGAGCTGTTTTTT
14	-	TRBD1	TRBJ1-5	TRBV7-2	CASSPQGGNQPQHF	TGTGCCAGCAGCCCTCAGGGGGGCAATCAGCCCCAGCATTTT
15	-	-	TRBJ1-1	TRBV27	CASSPRSRENTEAFF	TGTGCCAGCAGCCCAAGATCCCGGGAGAACACTGAAGCTTTCTTT
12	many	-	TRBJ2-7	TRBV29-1	CSVKGLDYEQYF	TGCAGCGTTAAGGGACTCGACTACGAGCAGTACTTC
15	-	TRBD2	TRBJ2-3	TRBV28	CASSLGLGYTDTQYF	TGTGCCAGCAGTCTAGGACTAGGGTACACAGATACGCAGTATTTT
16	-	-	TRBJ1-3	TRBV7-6	CASSLYRPLPGNTIYF	TGTGCCAGCAGCTTATACAGACCCTTGCCTGGAAACACCATATATTTT